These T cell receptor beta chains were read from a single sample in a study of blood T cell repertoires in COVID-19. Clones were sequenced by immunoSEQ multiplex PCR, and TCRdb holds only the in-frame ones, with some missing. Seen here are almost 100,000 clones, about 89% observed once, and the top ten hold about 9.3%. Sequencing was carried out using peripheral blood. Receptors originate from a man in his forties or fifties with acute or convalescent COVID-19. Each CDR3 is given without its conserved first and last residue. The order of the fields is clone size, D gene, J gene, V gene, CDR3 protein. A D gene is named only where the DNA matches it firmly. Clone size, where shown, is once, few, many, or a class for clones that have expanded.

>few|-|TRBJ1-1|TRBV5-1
ASSSGHGVNTEAF
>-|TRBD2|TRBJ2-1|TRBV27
ASSFALAEHNEQF
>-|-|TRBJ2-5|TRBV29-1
SVEVAETQY
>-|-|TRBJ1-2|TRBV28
ASSLTTGEANYGYT
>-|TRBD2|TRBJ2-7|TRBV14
ASSQGVAGGYEQY
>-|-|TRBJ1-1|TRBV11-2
ASSPWTGRNTEAF
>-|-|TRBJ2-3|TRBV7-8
ASSLAGVATDTQY
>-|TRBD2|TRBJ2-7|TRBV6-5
ASSSPGGYDEQY
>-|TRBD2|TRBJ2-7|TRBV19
ASSLGLAGDDEQY
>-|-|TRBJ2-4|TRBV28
ASSFLDALGGIQY
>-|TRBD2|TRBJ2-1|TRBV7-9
ASTRTSGNEQF
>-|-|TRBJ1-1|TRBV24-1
ATRNSGDTEAF
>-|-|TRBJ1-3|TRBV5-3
ARRWADGNTIY
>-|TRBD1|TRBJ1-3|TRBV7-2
ASSPRQGSGNTIY
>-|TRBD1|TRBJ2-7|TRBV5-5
ASSFKDRGNEQY
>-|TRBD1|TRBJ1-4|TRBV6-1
ASSEGFGTEEKLF
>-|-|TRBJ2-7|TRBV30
AWKRQVRLY
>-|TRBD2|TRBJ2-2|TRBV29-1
SVSSGSPTGELF
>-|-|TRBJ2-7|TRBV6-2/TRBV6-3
ASSDGGQIYEQY
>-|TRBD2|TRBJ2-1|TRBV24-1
ATSLAGPRIEQF
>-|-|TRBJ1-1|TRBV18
ASSPGQVNTEAF
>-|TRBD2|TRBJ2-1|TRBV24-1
ATSDHRLALSNNEQF
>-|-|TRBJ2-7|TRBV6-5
ASRQGGFGEQY
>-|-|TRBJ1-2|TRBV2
ASSSNGGVNYGYT
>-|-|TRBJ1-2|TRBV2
ASSENSPVYT
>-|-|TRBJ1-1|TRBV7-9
ASSFGYTEAF
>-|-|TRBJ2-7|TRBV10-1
ASSESRDFLSYEQY
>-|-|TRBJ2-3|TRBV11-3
ASSPGGGRLDTQY
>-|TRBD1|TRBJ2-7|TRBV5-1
ASSFPDRGREQY
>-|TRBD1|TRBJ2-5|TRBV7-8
ASSLDRKETQY
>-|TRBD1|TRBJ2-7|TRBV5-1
ASSVDRNSYEQY
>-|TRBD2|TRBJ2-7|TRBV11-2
ASSRTSSAYEQY
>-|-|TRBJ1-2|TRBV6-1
ASSEVFGGGPYGYT
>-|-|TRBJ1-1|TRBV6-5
ASSFPSSTEAF
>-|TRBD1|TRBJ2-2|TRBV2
ASEDRGRYTGELF
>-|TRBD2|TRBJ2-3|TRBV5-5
ASSQGLAGSTDTQY
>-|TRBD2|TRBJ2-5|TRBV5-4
ASSFRTSGGETQY
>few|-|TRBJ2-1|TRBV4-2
ASSQASGSYNEQF
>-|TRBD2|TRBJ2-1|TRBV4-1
ASTGGVGVRDEQF
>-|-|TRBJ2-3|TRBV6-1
ASSERLNLGTDTQY
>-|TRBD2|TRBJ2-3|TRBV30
ASSGGTDTQY
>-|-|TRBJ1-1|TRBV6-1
ASRETGYSVVTEAF
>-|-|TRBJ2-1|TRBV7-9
ASSGRDFDNEQF
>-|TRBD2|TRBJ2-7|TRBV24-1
ATSQGLAGGEQY
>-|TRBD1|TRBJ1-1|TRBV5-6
ASSQTGGTEAF
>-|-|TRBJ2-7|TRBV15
ATSRGITSSYEQY
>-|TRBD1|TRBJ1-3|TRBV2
ASSDQGGLNTIY
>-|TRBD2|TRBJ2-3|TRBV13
ASSVTSGSTDTQY
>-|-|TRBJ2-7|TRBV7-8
ASSLGGILGYEQY
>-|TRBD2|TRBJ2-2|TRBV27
ASSPLVIAGETTNTGELF
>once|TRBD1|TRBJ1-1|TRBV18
ASSPGDRGFSTEAF
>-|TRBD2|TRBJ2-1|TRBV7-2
ASSQRLAEVRNEQF